The 23 T cell receptor beta chains below all came from one sample that was sequenced in a study of blood T cell repertoires in COVID-19. The repertoire was sequenced with immunoSEQ multiplex PCR; TCRdb's copy has only in-frame clones and lacks some. Of approximately 400,000 clones in the sample, 81% were seen once. Sequencing was done on a sample of peripheral blood. The receptors here all came from a human donor with acute or convalescent COVID-19. The donor label of this sample is uncertain.

The rearrangement joins TRBV19 to TRBJ1-5; 9 nucleotides line up with TRBD1. The CDR3 loop spans 15 amino acids. Trimming removed 7 bases from V and 3 bases from J; junction bases left unmatched: 7. The germline CDR1 and CDR2 sequences are LNHDA and SQIVND (reference sequence). CDR3 region: CASTRDRAFNQPQHF. The CDR3, as DNA: TGTGCCAGTACCCGGGACAGGGCTTTCAATCAGCCCCAGCATTTT.

This clone has only a few counts. Other nucleotide sequences from this sample produce the same CDR3. The chain couples TRBV6-1 to TRBJ1-5; 7 positions agree with TRBD1. This CDR3 region has 15 residues. Germline CDR1 MNHNS, CDR2 SASEGT. V was clipped by 2 bases and J by 4 bases; unmatched bases: 5. As DNA, the CDR3 is TGTGCCAGCAGTGAACCAGACAGGGTAAATCAGCCCCAGCATTTT. Its protein is CASSEPDRVNQPQHF.

This clone was seen at least ten times. The chain joins TRBV7-8 to TRBJ2-2; D is undetermined. The CDR3 spans 16 residues. Trimming removed 5 bases from V and 4 bases from J, with 17 bases in between. Germline V gives CDR1 SGHVS, CDR2 FQNEAQ. The CDR3 DNA follows: TGTGCCAGCAGCCGTGGATTTGCGGAGAGCACCGGGGAGCTGTTTTTT. This codes for CASSRGFAESTGELFF.

The chain carries TRBV9 and TRBJ2-1; TRBD2 matches 14 bases. The CDR3 loop spans 19 amino acids. The J segment lost 2 bases and the V segment lost 3 bases, leaving 10 bases of the junction unmatched. Germline assignment: CDR1 SGDLS and CDR2 YYNGEE. CDR3 loop: CASSALTSGRVRTYNEQFF. For the CDR3, the DNA is TGTGCCAGCAGCGCATTGACTAGCGGGAGGGTTCGGACCTACAATGAGCAGTTCTTC.

On this clone: In the same sample, other DNA sequences code for this CDR3. The chain has TRBV28 and TRBJ1-5; D remains unclear. Germline V lookup: CDR1 MDHEN, CDR2 SYDVKM. The V end lost 5 bases, the J end lost 4 bases, and 3 bases lay between the germline ends. The CDR3 length is 11 residues. CDR3 bases: TGTGCCAGCAGTCGGAATCAGCCCCAGCATTTT. It codes for CASSRNQPQHF.

This chain connects TRBV5-1 to TRBJ2-7; D possibly corresponds to TRBD2 (7 bases). CDR3 size: 16 residues. CDR1 and CDR2 (germline): SGHRS, YFSETQ. V lost 0 bases, J lost 0 bases, and 13 bases lay in between. The CDR3 region is CASSLVGGLSSYEQYF. The CDR3 DNA sequence: TGCGCCAGCAGCTTGGTGGGGGGGCTAAGCTCCTACGAGCAGTACTTC.

This rearrangement joins TRBV18 to TRBJ2-3; D may be TRBD1 (6 bases). Germline V gene sequence: CDR1 KGHSH, CDR2 LQKENI. The V end lost 6 bases, the J end lost 4 bases, and 23 bases lay between the germline ends. The CDR3 is 17 amino acids. The CDR3 here is CASSFSPWTAPSDTQYF. The DNA for the CDR3 is TGTGCCAGCTCCTTCTCACCTTGGACAGCTCCTTCAGATACGCAGTATTTT.

The rearrangement uses TRBV28 and TRBJ1-2, with TRBD1 matching 7 bases. V was pared by 3 bases and J by 8 bases, with 9 bases of the junction left unmatched. CDR1 and CDR2 (germline): MDHEN, SYDVKM. The CDR3 length is 14 residues. The CDR3 loop reads CASSFRQGSRGYTF. CDR3 in DNA: TGTGCCAGCAGTTTTAGACAGGGCTCGCGCGGCTACACCTTC.

This clone was found once. The V gene is TRBV4-1, the J gene TRBJ2-4; the match to TRBD1 covers 8 bases. V shed 4 bases and J 1 base; nucleotides not matched to a gene: 6. Germline CDR1 reads MGHRA; CDR2 reads YSYEKL. CDR3 size: 16 residues. CDR3 sequence: CASSPVTGEAKNIQYF. CDR3 sequence (DNA): TGCGCCAGCAGCCCCGTGACAGGGGAGGCCAAAAACATTCAGTACTTC.

The CDR3 sequence: CASRPGQLNEKLFF. DNA for the CDR3: TGTGCCAGCAGACCGGGACAGCTAAATGAAAAACTGTTTTTT. The rearrangement uses TRBV6-5 and TRBJ1-4; 7 bases line up with TRBD1. Germline V lookup: CDR1 MNHEY, CDR2 SVGAGI. The CDR3 extends over 14 amino acids. The V gene end was trimmed by 6 bases and the J gene end by 5 bases; junction bases not matched to a gene: 6.

The chain uses TRBV6-6 and TRBJ1-1; maybe TRBD1 (5 bases). The CDR3 totals 16 residues. The V gene's germline CDR1 is MNHNY and CDR2 SVGAGI (reference sequence). Trimming pared 4 bases from V and 5 bases from J, leaving 20 bases between. The CDR3 nucleotides read TGTGCCAGCAGTTCGAGCGTTGGGGGGGAGAGAACTGAAGCTTTCTTT. It specifies CASSSSVGGERTEAFF.

The chain recombines TRBV2 with TRBJ2-3, with 9 positions matching TRBD2. V gave up 0 bases and J gave up 7 bases; unmatched junction bases: 11. The length of the CDR3 is 17 residues. The germline gives CDR1 SNHLY, CDR2 FYNNEI. CDR3 DNA: TGTGCCAGCAGTGAAGCGCGGGGGGGGCGTCGAACAAATACGCAGTATTTT. Its protein product is CASSEARGGRRTNTQYF.

The rearrangement joins TRBV27 to TRBJ1-5, with D possibly being TRBD1 (5 bases). Germline V lookup: CDR1 MNHEY, CDR2 SMNVEV (reference sequence). The CDR3 extends over 15 amino acids. Trimming removed 6 bases at V and 7 bases at J, with 19 bases between. The CDR3 here is CASSPTGGYRQPQHF. The CDR3 nucleotides are TGTGCCAGCAGCCCGACGGGGGGGTATCGACAGCCCCAGCATTTT.

The V call is TRBV19, the J call TRBJ2-3, with D possibly TRBD2 on 6 matching bases. Germline CDR1 reads LNHDA; CDR2 reads SQIVND (reference sequence). The CDR3 is 16 residues long. V shed 9 bases and J shed 5 bases, with 24 bases lying between them. The CDR3 loop is CARSVRTTSMGDTQYF. The CDR3 DNA follows: TGTGCCAGGAGCGTACGGACTACAAGTATGGGAGATACGCAGTATTTT.

DNA of the CDR3: TGTGCCAGCAGTGAACCAGGGGGCACAGATACGCAGTATTTT. It yields the protein CASSEPGGTDTQYF. V is TRBV25-1 and J is TRBJ2-3; weak D call: TRBD1 (6 bases). Germline V gene data show CDR1 as MGHDK and CDR2 as SYGVNS. With 2 bases removed from V and 1 base from J, the gap between germline ends came to 7 bases. This CDR3 has 14 residues.

The chain is built from TRBV25-1 and TRBJ2-7; the match to TRBD1 covers 9 bases. V was clipped by 6 bases and J by 6 bases; unmatched bases: 12. This CDR3 is 15 amino acids long. The germline V gene has CDR1 MGHDK and CDR2 SYGVNS. CDR3 bases: TGTGCCAGCAGCAACACCTTCGGGACAGGGAGCGAGCAGTACTTC. This codes for CASSNTFGTGSEQYF.

The chain uses TRBV30 and TRBJ2-7; D might be TRBD1 (5 bases). V shed 6 bases and J shed 3 bases, with 15 bases lying between them. CDR3 length equals 13 residues. CDR1 is GTSNPN and CDR2 is SVGIG in the germline V gene (reference sequence). The CDR3 here is CACPGHGVYEQYF. CDR3 coding DNA: TGTGCCTGCCCTGGACACGGCGTCTACGAGCAGTACTTC.

This clone appeared once. This sample also contains other DNA sequences that code for the same CDR3. This rearrangement joins TRBV7-2 to TRBJ2-1, with 12 nucleotides matching TRBD2. The CDR3 has 16 residues. Germline V lookup: CDR1 SGHTA, CDR2 FQGNSA. V dropped 6 bases and J dropped 7; count of bases not matched to a gene: 10. CDR3 sequence: CASRSPSGGAGNEQFF. The CDR3 bases are TGTGCCAGCAGGTCCCCTAGCGGGGGGGCCGGGAATGAGCAGTTCTTC. The variable domain in full, with the rest retrieved from reference TRBV7-2 and TRBJ2-1, is GAGVSQSPSNKVTEKGKDVELRCDPISGHTALYWYRQSLGQGLEFLIYFQGNSAPDKSGLPSDRFSAERTGGSVSTLTIQRTQQEDSAVYLCASRSPSGGAGNEQFFGPGTRLTVL.

V is TRBV5-4 and J is TRBJ2-3; 9 bases line up with TRBD1. V lost 4 bases, J lost 4 bases, and 13 bases stayed unmatched. The germline gives CDR1 SGHNT, CDR2 YYREEE (reference sequence). There are 17 residues in the CDR3. The CDR3 sequence is CASSARNRDREADTQYF. DNA for the CDR3: TGTGCCAGCAGCGCCAGAAACCGGGACAGGGAAGCAGATACGCAGTATTTT.

The V call is TRBV2, the J call TRBJ1-4, with D possibly TRBD1 on 5 matching bases. Trimming shortened V by 1 base and J by 8 bases, and 11 bases separated the two germline ends. The CDR3 covers 14 residues. Germline CDR1 reads SNHLY; CDR2 reads FYNNEI. The CDR3 reads CASSEEQVGEKLFF. Here the CDR3 DNA reads TGTGCCAGCAGTGAAGAACAGGTGGGCGAAAAACTGTTTTTT.

The rearrangement joins TRBV5-1 to TRBJ2-1; 7 bases map to TRBD2. J was trimmed by 4 bases and V by 6 bases; bases with no gene match: 10. CDR1 and CDR2 from the germline V gene are SGHRS and YFSETQ. The CDR3 extends over 15 amino acids. The CDR3: CASTLPGGGYNEQFF. CDR3 DNA sequence: TGCGCCAGCACCCTACCGGGGGGAGGGTACAATGAGCAGTTCTTC.

This clone appeared once. The chain employs TRBV28 and TRBJ1-1; D is possibly TRBD1 (6 bases). The V end was cut by 6 bases, the J end by 4 bases, with 15 bases between. CDR1 is MDHEN, CDR2 SYDVKM, per germline. The CDR3 loop spans 14 amino acids. CDR3 loop: CASRLPHRATEAFF. In DNA, the CDR3 is TGTGCCAGCAGGCTTCCTCACAGGGCCACTGAAGCTTTCTTT.

Here the CDR3 reads CASRRQGTDTEAFF. The CDR3 coding sequence is TGTGCCAGCAGACGACAGGGGACGGACACTGAAGCTTTCTTT. V is TRBV6-5 and J is TRBJ1-1, with 8 bases lining up with TRBD1. Trimming cost V 6 bases and J 3 bases; bases outside gene matches: 6. The CDR3 has 14 amino acids. Germline values: CDR1 MNHEY, CDR2 SVGAGI.